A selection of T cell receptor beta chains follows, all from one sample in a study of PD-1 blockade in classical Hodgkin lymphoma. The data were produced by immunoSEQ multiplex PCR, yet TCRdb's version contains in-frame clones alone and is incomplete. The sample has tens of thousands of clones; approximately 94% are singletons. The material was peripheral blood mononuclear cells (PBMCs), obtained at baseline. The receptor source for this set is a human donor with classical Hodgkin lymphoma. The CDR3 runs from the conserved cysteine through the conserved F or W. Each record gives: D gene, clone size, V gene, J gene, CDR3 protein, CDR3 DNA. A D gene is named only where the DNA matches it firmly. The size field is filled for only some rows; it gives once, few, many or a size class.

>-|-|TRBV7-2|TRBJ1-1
CASSWAEGTEAFF
TGTGCCAGCAGCTGGGCGGAGGGAACTGAAGCTTTCTTT
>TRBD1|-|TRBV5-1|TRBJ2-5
CASSFLPGQGRQETQYF
TGCGCCAGCAGCTTTTTACCGGGACAGGGGCGGCAAGAGACCCAGTACTTC
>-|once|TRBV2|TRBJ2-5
CASSEHQETQYF
TGTGCCAGCAGTGAGCACCAAGAGACCCAGTACTTC
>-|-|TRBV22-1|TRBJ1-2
CPGRRLRKRETYGYTF
TGTCCTGGGAGGCGTCTAAGAAAGCGAGAAACCTATGGCTACACCTTC
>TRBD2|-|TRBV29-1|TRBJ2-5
CSVETSGYQETQYF
TGCAGCGTTGAAACTAGCGGCTACCAAGAGACCCAGTACTTC
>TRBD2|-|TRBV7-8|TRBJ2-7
CASSLASGGFSSYEQYF
TGTGCCAGCAGCTTAGCGTCGGGAGGGTTTAGCTCCTACGAGCAGTACTTC
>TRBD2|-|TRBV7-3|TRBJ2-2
CASSRQPGTSGINGELFF
TGTGCCAGCAGCCGTCAGCCCGGGACTAGCGGGATTAACGGGGAGCTGTTTTTT
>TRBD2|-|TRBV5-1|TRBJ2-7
CASSGIGTSDPYEQYF
TGCGCCAGCAGCGGAATCGGGACTAGCGATCCCTACGAGCAGTACTTC
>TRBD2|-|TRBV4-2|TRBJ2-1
CASSQEGGSGGNLYNEQFF
TGTGCCAGCAGCCAAGAAGGTGGTAGCGGGGGGAACCTCTACAATGAGCAGTTCTTC
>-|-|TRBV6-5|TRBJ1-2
CASRYGGGYTF
TGTGCCAGCAGGTATGGTGGAGGCTACACCTTC
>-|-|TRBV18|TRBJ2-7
CASSPSSLAGRSSYEQYF
TGTGCCAGCTCACCTTCGTCTCTCGCGGGCCGAAGCTCCTACGAGCAGTACTTC
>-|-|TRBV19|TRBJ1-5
CASSIYGSPQHF
TGTGCCAGTAGTATTTACGGATCGCCCCAGCATTTT
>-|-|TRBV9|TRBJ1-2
CASSVGRVANYGYTF
TGTGCCAGCAGCGTAGGGAGGGTAGCTAACTATGGCTACACCTTC
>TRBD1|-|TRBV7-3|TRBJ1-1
CASSLIGGQAEEAFF
TGTGCCAGCAGCTTAATAGGGGGACAGGCTGAGGAAGCTTTCTTT
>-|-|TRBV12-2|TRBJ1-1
CASRLIKGGQSSEAFF
TGTGCAAGTCGCCTCATAAAGGGAGGCCAGAGCTCTGAAGCTTTCTTT
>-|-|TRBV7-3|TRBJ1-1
CASSPHSSRPGEAFF
TGTGCCAGCAGCCCCCATAGTAGCAGACCGGGTGAAGCTTTCTTT
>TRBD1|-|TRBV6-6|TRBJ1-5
CASSIGTGSNQPQHF
TGTGCCAGCAGTATAGGGACAGGAAGCAATCAGCCCCAGCATTTT
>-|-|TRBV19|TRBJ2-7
CASSRDGTYEQYF
TGTGCCAGTAGTCGAGACGGCACCTACGAGCAGTACTTC
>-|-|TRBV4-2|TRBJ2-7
CASSQASSYEQYF
TGTGCCAGCAGCCAAGCTAGCTCCTACGAGCAGTACTTC
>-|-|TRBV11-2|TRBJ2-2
CASSLLAGGAGELFF
TGTGCCAGCAGCTTGTTAGCCGGCGGGGCCGGGGAGCTGTTTTTT
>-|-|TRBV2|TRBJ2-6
CASSKALGRTSGANVLTF
TGTGCCAGCAGTAAAGCGTTGGGGAGAACCTCTGGGGCCAACGTCCTGACTTTC
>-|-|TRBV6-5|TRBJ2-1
CASSYSLRESNEQFF
TGTGCCAGCAGTTACTCGCTCCGGGAGAGTAATGAGCAGTTCTTC
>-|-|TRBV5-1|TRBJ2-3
CASSVRTTDTQYF
TGCGCCAGCAGCGTGCGGACCACAGATACGCAGTATTTT
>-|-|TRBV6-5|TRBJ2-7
CASSYGGDSYEQYF
TGTGCCAGCAGTTACGGCGGAGACTCCTACGAGCAGTACTTC
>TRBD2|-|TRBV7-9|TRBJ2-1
CASSLATAGIYNEQFF
TGTGCCAGCAGCTTAGCGACAGCGGGAATCTACAATGAGCAGTTCTTC